Listed here are 18 T cell receptor beta chains from one sample, sequenced in a study of shared clonotypes between healthy human individuals. Naive CD8 isolation took CD45RO-negative cells positively selected for CCR7 and excluded terminally differentiated effector memory CD45RA+ cells. Sequenced by immunoSEQ multiplex PCR; TCRdb stores in-frame clones only, minus some. The sample consists of about 2.2 million clones, 80% to 95% of them appearing once. Sequencing was carried out using naive CD8+ T cells from PBMCs. The receptors originated from a man aged 18 to 29 in good health. Some clones in this sample may be carry-over from other donors' samples.

This chain uses TRBV6-1 with TRBJ1-1, with TRBD1 identical over 7 bases. With V trimmed by 4 bases and J by 5 bases, 13 bases remained unmatched. The CDR3 runs 16 residues. Germline lookup yields CDR1 MNHNS and CDR2 SASEGT. The CDR3 DNA is TGTGCCAGCAGTGTTGCACAGGGGCCACTTTATACTGAAGCTTTCTTT. It specifies CASSVAQGPLYTEAFF.

The V gene is TRBV27, the J gene TRBJ2-3; tentative D call: TRBD2 (6 bases). The V gene's germline CDR1 is MNHEY and CDR2 SMNVEV (reference sequence). CDR3 size: 16 residues. Trimming took 5 bases from V and 0 from J, leaving 15 bases between them. Written as DNA, the CDR3 is TGTGCCAGCAGTCGCCAGCGGGCTCTTAGCACAGATACGCAGTATTTT. Translating gives CASSRQRALSTDTQYF.

This CDR3 is CASSWTGGGETQYF. The CDR3 DNA reads as TGTGCCAGCAGTTGGACGGGAGGCGGGGAGACCCAGTACTTC. V is TRBV6-6 and J is TRBJ2-5, with 7 bases fitting TRBD2. Germline lookup yields CDR1 MNHNY and CDR2 SVGAGI (reference sequence). Trimming at V came to 4 bases and at J to 5 bases, leaving 7 bases not matched to a gene. The CDR3 has 14 residues.

The rearrangement joins TRBV7-9 to TRBJ2-2; either TRBD1 or TRBD2 may supply D (5 bases each). V was cut by 2 bases and J by 5 bases, with 12 bases left in between. Germline-derived CDR1 and CDR2 are SEHNR and FQNEAQ (reference sequence). The CDR3 runs to 15 residues. CDR3 DNA sequence: TGTGCCAGCAGCTTATCTGGGGGTCTTACCGGGGAGCTGTTTTTT. Its translation is CASSLSGGLTGELFF.

About this clone: Distinct nucleotide sequences in the sample also encode this CDR3. The rearrangement uses TRBV27 and TRBJ2-6; D not resolved. CDR1 MNHEY and CDR2 SMNVEV come from the germline V gene (reference sequence). The germline V and J ends were trimmed by 5 bases and 2 bases, with 4 bases remaining between them. The CDR3 has 13 residues. The CDR3 DNA reads as TGTGCCAGCAGTCTGGCTGGGGCCAACGTCCTGACTTTC. The encoded protein is CASSLAGANVLTF.

V usage is TRBV6-5 and J usage is TRBJ2-2; D is ambiguous. CDR3 size: 15 residues. CDR1 is MNHEY and CDR2 is SVGAGI in the germline V gene. V lost 1 base and J lost 1, with 7 bases in between. The CDR3: CASSYFRGNTGELFF. The CDR3, as DNA: TGTGCCAGCAGTTACTTTCGCGGGAACACCGGGGAGCTGTTTTTT.

This chain connects TRBV28 to TRBJ2-2; D is ambiguous. Trimming removed 1 base from V and 3 bases from J, with 15 bases in between. The CDR3 contains 17 residues. Looked up from germline, CDR1 is MDHEN and CDR2 is SYDVKM. The DNA of the CDR3 is TGTGCCAGCAGTTTATTAGGTAGTCTTCAGGACACCGGGGAGCTGTTTTTT. Protein: CASSLLGSLQDTGELFF.

The CDR3 bases are TGTGCCATCAGTGAGTCGTTATCCGAGGTAGATACGCAGTATTTT. It yields the protein CAISESLSEVDTQYF. This chain uses TRBV10-3 with TRBJ2-3; D is ambiguous. The germline gives CDR1 ENHRY, CDR2 SYGVKD. The V and J ends lost 0 bases and 5 bases respectively, with 12 bases between them. The CDR3 sequence is 15 residues long.

This clone occurred once. The chain recombines TRBV7-9 with TRBJ2-6; the D gene is possibly TRBD1 (5 bases). Germline values: CDR1 SEHNR, CDR2 FQNEAQ (reference sequence). V was clipped by 8 bases and J by 0 bases, with 8 bases between them. This CDR3 comprises 14 residues. The CDR3 nucleotides read TGTGCCAGCGGGGCAGGCTCTGGGGCCAACGTCCTGACTTTC. Translation gives CASGAGSGANVLTF.

The chain combines TRBV7-6 with TRBJ2-5; 8 nucleotides agree with TRBD2. J lost 5 bases, V lost 4 bases, and 3 bases had no gene match. Germline CDR1 reads SGHVS; CDR2 reads FNYEAQ. CDR3 length equals 13 residues. The CDR3 nucleotides read TGTGCCAGCAGCTCACTAGCGGTGGAGACCCAGTACTTC. Encoded protein: CASSSLAVETQYF.

This chain uses TRBV2 with TRBJ2-4; 9 bases are shared with TRBD2. Per the germline V gene, CDR1 is SNHLY and CDR2 is FYNNEI. The CDR3 has 21 residues. V dropped 3 bases and J dropped 3; count of bases not matched to a gene: 21. Here the CDR3 reads CASSEGPRTSDKGVGKNIQYF. The CDR3 nucleotides read TGTGCCAGCAGTGAGGGTCCCCGGACTAGCGACAAAGGTGTTGGCAAAAACATTCAGTACTTC.

The CDR3 reads CASSISGRFAGELFF. In DNA form, the CDR3 reads TGTGCCAGCAGCATTAGCGGGAGATTCGCCGGGGAGCTGTTTTTT. The rearrangement links TRBV7-9 to TRBJ2-2; the match to TRBD2 covers 9 bases. The germline gives CDR1 SEHNR, CDR2 FQNEAQ (reference sequence). V shed 5 bases and J 6 bases; nucleotides not matched to a gene: 7. This CDR3 comprises 15 residues.

This chain links TRBV10-1 with TRBJ2-7, with TRBD2 matching over 7 bases. The CDR3 sequence is 13 residues long. V was pared by 8 bases and J by 0 bases, with 4 bases of the junction left unmatched. Germline loops: CDR1 WNHNN, CDR2 SYGVQD (reference sequence). The CDR3 here is CASSRTSSYEQYF. The CDR3 nucleotides read TGCGCCAGCTCGAGGACTAGCTCCTACGAGCAGTACTTC.

Only one count was recorded for this clone. The rearrangement joins TRBV11-2 to TRBJ2-7; D may be TRBD1 or TRBD2 (6 bases each). The CDR3 length is 14 residues. Looked up from germline, CDR1 is SGHAT and CDR2 is FQNNGV. V was clipped by 3 bases and J by 5 bases, with 14 bases between them. The CDR3 loop is CASSLGLGANEQYF. CDR3 nucleotide sequence: TGTGCCAGCAGCTTGGGACTGGGGGCCAACGAGCAGTACTTC. The whole variable domain, filled in from reference TRBV11-2 and TRBJ2-7, reads EAGVAQSPRYKIIEKRQSVAFWCNPISGHATLYWYQQILGQGPKLLIQFQNNGVVDDSQLPKDRFSAERLKGVDSTLKIQPAKLEDSAVYLCASSLGLGANEQYFGPGTRLTVT.

This clone occurred once. The chain joins TRBV19 to TRBJ2-7; 11 bases are shared with TRBD2. The germline CDR1 and CDR2 sequences are LNHDA and SQIVND (reference sequence). The V segment lost 6 bases and the J segment 4 bases; nucleotides outside the gene matches: 8. This CDR3 has 15 residues. The CDR3 reads CASSPQGLAAYEQYF. CDR3 DNA: TGTGCCAGTAGCCCTCAGGGACTAGCGGCTTACGAGCAGTACTTC.

J is TRBJ2-7 and V is TRBV9, with TRBD2 matching 7 bases. The trim removed 3 bases at V and 3 bases at J, leaving 15 bases unmatched. Per the germline V gene, CDR1 is SGDLS and CDR2 is YYNGEE. The CDR3 loop spans 17 amino acids. For the CDR3, the DNA is TGTGCCAGCAGCGCCCCATTCGGGCTAGCGGATCTCTACGAGCAGTACTTC. Its translation is CASSAPFGLADLYEQYF.

V and J are TRBV7-2 and TRBJ2-5; 8 positions agree with TRBD1. J was trimmed by 4 bases and V by 5 bases; bases with no gene match: 6. The CDR3 consists of 14 residues. CDR1 is SGHTA and CDR2 is FQGNSA in the germline V gene. The CDR3 DNA reads as TGTGCCAGCAGCCCCCGGACAGGGCTAGAGACCCAGTACTTC. This gives the protein CASSPRTGLETQYF.

This clone showed up just once. One junction end disagrees with the germline gene, perhaps due to a read error. This chain joins TRBV5-8 and TRBJ2-7; 7 nucleotides align to TRBD1. The CDR3 runs 9 residues. The germline gives CDR1 SGHTS, CDR2 YDEGEE. The CDR3 DNA reads as TGTGCCAGCAGCGGCGACAGGGACTTC. Encoded protein: CASSGDRDF.